The entry below gives a single T cell receptor beta chain sequence along with its context. Antigen: not known. The data derive from a study of cytomegalovirus exposure and HLA in healthy donors. Study-wide results and limits: Altogether, 150 to 200 TCR beta chains were recorded as cytomegalovirus-associated.

The CDR3 covers 14 residues. J gave up 5 bases and V 5 bases, and 4 bases lay outside the gene matches. The germline gives CDR1 SNHLY, CDR2 FYNNEI. It was with 60 Vbeta and 13 Jbeta primers that the PCR ran. Assay used: immunoSEQ multiplex PCR; TCRdb lists only in-frame clones, some missing. Here the sample spans approximately 190,000 clones, 75% to 85% being singletons. This receptor was identified in a woman aged 18 to 35 in good health and CMV-seronegative. V and J are TRBV2 and TRBJ1-4, with 8 bases fitting TRBD1. Sequences were obtained from PBMCs. This CDR3 is CASSKTGVNEKLFF. The CDR3, as DNA: TGTGCCAGCAGTAAGACAGGGGTGAATGAAAAACTGTTTTTT.